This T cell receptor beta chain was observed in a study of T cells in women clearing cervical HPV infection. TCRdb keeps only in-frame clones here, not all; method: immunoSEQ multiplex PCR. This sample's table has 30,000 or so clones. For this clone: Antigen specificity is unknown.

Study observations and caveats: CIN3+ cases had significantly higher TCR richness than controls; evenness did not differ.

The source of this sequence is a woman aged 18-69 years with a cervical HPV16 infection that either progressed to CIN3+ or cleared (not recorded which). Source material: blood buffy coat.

CDR3 bases read: TGCAGTGCTAGGAGCGTTGGTGAA. Its protein product is CSARSVGE. The CDR3 reads in full as CSARSVGEIYF. The chain joins TRBV20-1 to TRBJ1-3; the D is unclear. The CDR3 extends 3 residues past the end of the read, so its final part is completed from the germline J gene. This CDR3 region has 11 residues. The germline V gene has CDR1 DFQATT and CDR2 SNEGSKA (reference sequence).